This note documents a single T cell receptor (beta chain) sequence. This specimen comes from a study of blood T cell repertoires in COVID-19. Generated by immunoSEQ multiplex PCR, the TCRdb table keeps only in-frame clones and is missing some. Counted here are more than 350,000 clones, nearly 90% occurring once; the ten biggest clones make up about 1.5%. Germline CDR1 is SGHAT and CDR2 is FQNNGV. The ends lost 3 bases at V and 3 bases at J; junction bases unmatched: 9. The CDR3 loop spans 16 amino acids. The receptor comes from a woman under 30 who had been exposed to COVID-19. The sample consisted of PBMCs or T cells enriched from blood (not recorded which). V gene TRBV11-2 combines with J gene TRBJ2-7, with 9 bases matching TRBD1. CDR3 nucleotides: TGTGCCAGCAGCTTCCGGGGGACAGGGAAAATCTACGAGCAGTACTTC. Translation gives CASSFRGTGKIYEQYF. The variable domain in full, with the rest retrieved from reference TRBV11-2 and TRBJ2-7, is EAGVAQSPRYKIIEKRQSVAFWCNPISGHATLYWYQQILGQGPKLLIQFQNNGVVDDSQLPKDRFSAERLKGVDSTLKIQPAKLEDSAVYLCASSFRGTGKIYEQYFGPGTRLTVT.